This T cell receptor beta chain was documented in a study of graft-versus-host responses after intestinal transplantation. V dropped 2 bases and J dropped 3 bases, with 14 bases sitting between them. CDR1 is SGDLS, CDR2 YYNGEE, per germline. CDR3 length equals 16 residues. Data came from immunoSEQ multiplex PCR; TCRdb stores just in-frame clones and leaves some out. The data show 6,400 or so clones, with 75% to 90% seen just once and around 4.6% held by the top ten. The receptor was isolated from a human patient who received an intestinal transplant, so some T cells may come from the graft donor. V usage is TRBV9 and J usage is TRBJ2-2; tentative D call: TRBD1 (5 bases). Sample: PBMCs, taken around 90 days after transplant. CDR3 nucleotides: TGTGCCAGCAGCGTTATTGGGGCTCCGGACACCGGGGAGCTGTTTTTT. Its translation: CASSVIGAPDTGELFF.